This T cell receptor (beta chain) derives from a study of high-grade serous ovarian cancer treatment subgroups. Study information: Mean per sample: around 13,000 reads, some 7,500 unique TCR beta rearrangements.

On this clone itself: Its antigen is unidentified.

Study-level points and caveats: Repertoire analysis covered CDR3 alone, not CDR1 or CDR2.

The protocol was immunoSEQ multiplex PCR, while the TCRdb copy is restricted to in-frame clones and leaves out a portion. The sample includes some 40,000 clones, 70% to 80% of them seen just once. Tumor samples were obtained before definitive surgery or chemotherapy. The CDR3 consists of 18 residues. The ends lost 2 bases at V and 5 bases at J; junction bases unmatched: 17. Germline CDR1 and CDR2: LGHNA and YSLEER. The receptor was isolated from a human donor with high-grade serous ovarian cancer. The sequencing input was tumor tissue. The rearrangement joins TRBV4-3 to TRBJ1-2, with 7 bases lining up with TRBD1. The CDR3 DNA sequence: TGCGCCAGCAGCCAACCTCCGCAGGGGGAACCACTAGGATATGGCTACACCTTC. This codes for CASSQPPQGEPLGYGYTF.